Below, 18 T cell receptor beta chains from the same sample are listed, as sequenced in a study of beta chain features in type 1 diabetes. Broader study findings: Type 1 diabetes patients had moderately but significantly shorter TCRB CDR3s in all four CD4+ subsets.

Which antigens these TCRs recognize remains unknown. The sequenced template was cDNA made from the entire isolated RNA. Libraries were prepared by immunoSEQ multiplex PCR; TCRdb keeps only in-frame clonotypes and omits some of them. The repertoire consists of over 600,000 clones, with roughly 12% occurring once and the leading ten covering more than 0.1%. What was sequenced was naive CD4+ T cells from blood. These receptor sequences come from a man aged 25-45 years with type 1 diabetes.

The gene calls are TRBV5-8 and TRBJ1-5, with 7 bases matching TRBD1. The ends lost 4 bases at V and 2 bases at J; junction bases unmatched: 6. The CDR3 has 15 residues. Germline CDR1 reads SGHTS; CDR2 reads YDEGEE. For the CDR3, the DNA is TGTGCCAGCAGCAGTACAGGGGCGGGCAATCAGCCCCAGCATTTT. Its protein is CASSSTGAGNQPQHF.

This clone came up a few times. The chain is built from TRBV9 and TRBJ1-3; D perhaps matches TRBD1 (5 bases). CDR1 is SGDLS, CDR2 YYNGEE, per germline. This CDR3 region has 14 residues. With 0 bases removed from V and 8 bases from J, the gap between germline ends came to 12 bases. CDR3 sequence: CASSVATGRDTIYF. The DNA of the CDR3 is TGTGCCAGCAGCGTAGCTACAGGCAGGGACACCATATATTTT.

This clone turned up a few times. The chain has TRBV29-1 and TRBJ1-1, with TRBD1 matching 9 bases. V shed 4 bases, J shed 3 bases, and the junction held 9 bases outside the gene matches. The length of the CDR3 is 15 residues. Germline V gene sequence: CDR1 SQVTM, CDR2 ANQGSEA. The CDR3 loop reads CSVGVRDRAHTEAFF. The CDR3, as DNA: TGCAGCGTTGGGGTACGGGACAGGGCCCACACTGAAGCTTTCTTT. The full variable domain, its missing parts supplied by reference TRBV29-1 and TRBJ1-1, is SAVISQKPSRDICQRGTSLTIQCQVDSQVTMMFWYRQQPGQSLTLIATANQGSEATYESGFVIDKFPISRPNLTFSTLTVSNMSPEDSSIYLCSVGVRDRAHTEAFFGQGTRLTVV.

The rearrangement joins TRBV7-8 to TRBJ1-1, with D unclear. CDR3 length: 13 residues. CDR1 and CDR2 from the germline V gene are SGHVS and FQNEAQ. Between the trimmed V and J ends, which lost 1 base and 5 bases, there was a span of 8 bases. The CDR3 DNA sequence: TGTGCCAGCAGCTTAGTACGTGGGACTGAAGCTTTCTTT. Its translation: CASSLVRGTEAFF.

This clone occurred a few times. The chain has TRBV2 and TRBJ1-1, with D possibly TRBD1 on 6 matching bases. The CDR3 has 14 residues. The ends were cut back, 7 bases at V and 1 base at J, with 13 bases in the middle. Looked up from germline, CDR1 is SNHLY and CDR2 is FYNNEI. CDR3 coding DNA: TGTGCCAGCAATTCCGGGACACCGAACACTGAAGCTTTCTTT. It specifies CASNSGTPNTEAFF.

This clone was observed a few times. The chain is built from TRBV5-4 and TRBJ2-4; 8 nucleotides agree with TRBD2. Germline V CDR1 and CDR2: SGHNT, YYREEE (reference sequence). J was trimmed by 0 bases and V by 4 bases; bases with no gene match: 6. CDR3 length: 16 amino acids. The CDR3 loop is CASSPTGGLAKNIQYF. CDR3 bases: TGTGCCAGCAGCCCTACGGGAGGGCTAGCCAAAAACATTCAGTACTTC.

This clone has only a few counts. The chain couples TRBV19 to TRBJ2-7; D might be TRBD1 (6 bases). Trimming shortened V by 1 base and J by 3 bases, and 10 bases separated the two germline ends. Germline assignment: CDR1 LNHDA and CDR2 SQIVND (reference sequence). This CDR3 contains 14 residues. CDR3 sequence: CASSIAGTIYEQYF. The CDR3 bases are TGTGCCAGTAGTATAGCTGGGACAATCTACGAGCAGTACTTC.

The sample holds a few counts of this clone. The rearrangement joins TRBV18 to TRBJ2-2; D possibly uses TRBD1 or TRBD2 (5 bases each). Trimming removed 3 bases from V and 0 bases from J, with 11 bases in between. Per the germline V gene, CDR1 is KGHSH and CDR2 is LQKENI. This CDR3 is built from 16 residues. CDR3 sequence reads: CASSPIGTANTGELFF. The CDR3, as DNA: TGTGCCAGCTCACCGATCGGGACGGCGAACACCGGGGAGCTGTTTTTT.

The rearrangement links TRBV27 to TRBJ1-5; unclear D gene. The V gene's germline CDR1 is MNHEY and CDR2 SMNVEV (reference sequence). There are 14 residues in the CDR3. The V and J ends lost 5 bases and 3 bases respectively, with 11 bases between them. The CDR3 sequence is CASSRRQPNQPQHF. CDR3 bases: TGTGCCAGCAGTAGGCGTCAACCCAATCAGCCCCAGCATTTT.

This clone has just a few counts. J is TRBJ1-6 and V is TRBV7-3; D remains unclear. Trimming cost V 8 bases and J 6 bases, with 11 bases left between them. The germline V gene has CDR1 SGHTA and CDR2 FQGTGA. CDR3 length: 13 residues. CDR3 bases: TGTGCCAGCGGGCCAGGAGGTAATTCACCCCTCCACTTT. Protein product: CASGPGGNSPLHF.

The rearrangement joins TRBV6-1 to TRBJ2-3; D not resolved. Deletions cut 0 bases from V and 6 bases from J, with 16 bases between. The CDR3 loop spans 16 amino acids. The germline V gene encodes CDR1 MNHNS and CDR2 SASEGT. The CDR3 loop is CASSEARPSSGDTQYF. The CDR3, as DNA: TGTGCCAGCAGTGAAGCAAGGCCATCCTCGGGCGATACGCAGTATTTT.

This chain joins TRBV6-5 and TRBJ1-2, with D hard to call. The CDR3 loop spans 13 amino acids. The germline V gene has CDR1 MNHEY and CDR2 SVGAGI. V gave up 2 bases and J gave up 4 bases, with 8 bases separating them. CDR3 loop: CASSYGEFYGYTF. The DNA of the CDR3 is TGTGCCAGCAGTTACGGGGAATTCTATGGCTACACCTTC.

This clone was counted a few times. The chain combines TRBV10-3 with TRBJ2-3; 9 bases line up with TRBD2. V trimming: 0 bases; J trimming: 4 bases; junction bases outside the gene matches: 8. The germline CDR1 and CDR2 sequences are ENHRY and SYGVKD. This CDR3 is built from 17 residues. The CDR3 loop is CAISESPTSGKADTQYF. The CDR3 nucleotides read TGTGCCATCAGTGAGTCCCCGACTAGCGGAAAGGCAGATACGCAGTATTTT.

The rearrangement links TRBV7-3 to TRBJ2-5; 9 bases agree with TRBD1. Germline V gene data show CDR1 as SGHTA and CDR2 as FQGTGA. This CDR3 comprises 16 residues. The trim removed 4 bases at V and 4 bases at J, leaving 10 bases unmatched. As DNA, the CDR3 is TGTGCCAGCAGCTCTGTCCCGGGACAGGGCCGAGAGACCCAGTACTTC. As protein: CASSSVPGQGRETQYF.

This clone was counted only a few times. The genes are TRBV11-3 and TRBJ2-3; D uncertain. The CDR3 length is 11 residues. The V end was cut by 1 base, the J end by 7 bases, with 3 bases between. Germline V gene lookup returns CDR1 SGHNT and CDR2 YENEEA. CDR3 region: CASSLGHTQYF. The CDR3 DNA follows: TGTGCCAGCAGCTTAGGGCATACGCAGTATTTT.

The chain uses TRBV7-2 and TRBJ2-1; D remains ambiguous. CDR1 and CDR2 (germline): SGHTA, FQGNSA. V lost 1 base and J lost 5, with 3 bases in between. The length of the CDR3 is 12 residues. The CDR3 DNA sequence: TGTGCCAGCAGCTTAGGTCACAATGAGCAGTTCTTC. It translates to CASSLGHNEQFF.

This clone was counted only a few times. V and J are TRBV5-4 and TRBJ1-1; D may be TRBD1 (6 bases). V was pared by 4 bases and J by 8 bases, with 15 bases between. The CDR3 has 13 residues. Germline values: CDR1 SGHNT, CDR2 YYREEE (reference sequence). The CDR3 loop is CASSQDSGVEAFF. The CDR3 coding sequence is TGTGCCAGCAGCCAGGACTCAGGGGTAGAAGCTTTCTTT. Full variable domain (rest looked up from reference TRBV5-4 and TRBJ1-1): ETGVTQSPTHLIKTRGQQVTLRCSSQSGHNTVSWYQQALGQGPQFIFQYYREEENGRGNFPPRFSGLQFPNYSSELNVNALELDDSALYLCASSQDSGVEAFFGQGTRLTVV.

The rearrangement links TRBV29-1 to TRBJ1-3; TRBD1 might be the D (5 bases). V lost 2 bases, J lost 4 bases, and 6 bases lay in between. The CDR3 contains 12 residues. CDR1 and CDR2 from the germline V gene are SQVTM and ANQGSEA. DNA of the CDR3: TGCAGCGTTGAACAGGGAGGAAACACCATATATTTT. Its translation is CSVEQGGNTIYF.